One TCR beta chain is described in this entry. Donors had recovered from mild-to-severe COVID-19. Sequencing was done directly on freshly isolated, uncultured memory T cells. This sample was taken from a study of CD4 T cell repertoires in COVID-19. The data were produced by immunoSEQ multiplex PCR, yet TCRdb's version contains in-frame clones alone and is incomplete. The table shows about 75,000 clones, with about four fifths occurring only once. The clonotype comes from a human donor who had COVID-19. Sequences were derived from CD4+ T cells from peripheral blood, sampled after recovery from COVID-19.

CDR3 nucleotide sequence: TGTGCCAGCAGCTTACAGGGGCCCGGAAACACCATATATTTT. It yields the protein CASSLQGPGNTIYF. The V call is TRBV11-2, the J call TRBJ1-3; TRBD1 is a possible D gene (6 bases). Trimming cost V 2 bases and J 4 bases, with 9 bases left between them. The CDR3 contains 14 residues. The germline gives CDR1 SGHAT, CDR2 FQNNGV. Full variable domain (remainder filled in from reference TRBV11-2 and TRBJ1-3): EAGVAQSPRYKIIEKRQSVAFWCNPISGHATLYWYQQILGQGPKLLIQFQNNGVVDDSQLPKDRFSAERLKGVDSTLKIQPAKLEDSAVYLCASSLQGPGNTIYFGEGSWLTVV.